The 29 T cell receptor beta chains below come from one sample, sequenced in a study of CD8+CD57+ T cells in acquired aplastic anemia. It was genomic DNA that served as the template for profiling TCR beta VDJ and CDR3. TCRdb redid the calling of the reads with MiXCR, one entry per CDR3 protein. The sample records under 200,000 distinct CDR3 sequences, around half being singletons. Only patients with CD8+CD57+ cell expansion on flow cytometry were chosen for sequencing. The sequencing input was sorted CD4+, CD8+, or CD8+CD57+ T cells (not recorded which) from PBMCs. These receptors all stem from a human donor with aplastic anemia.

The chain couples TRBV6-1 to TRBJ1-2; possible D gene TRBD1, 6 bases. Trimming took off 7 bases at V and 4 bases at J, with 13 bases between the two ends. Germline V lookup: CDR1 MNHNS, CDR2 SASEGT. The length of the CDR3 is 13 residues. In nucleotides, the CDR3 is TGTGCCAGCACTGACAGGTCTGGCTATGGCTACACCTTC. The encoded protein is CASTDRSGYGYTF.

With regard to this clonotype: This may stem from a read error, because a much larger clone lies one nucleotide away. The rearrangement links TRBV7-9 to TRBJ1-5; TRBD1 matches at 7 bases. Trimming removed 8 bases from V and 3 bases from J; junction bases left unmatched: 7. CDR3 length: 14 amino acids. Germline V gives CDR1 SEHNR, CDR2 FQNEAQ (reference sequence). CDR3 sequence: CASGAGGFNQPQHF. DNA of the CDR3: TGTGCCAGCGGGGCAGGGGGTTTCAATCAGCCCCAGCATTTT.

The chain is built from TRBV7-8 and TRBJ2-7; 10 nucleotides align to TRBD2. Losses at the gene ends were 3 bases for V and 1 base for J; bases not matched to a gene: 6. This CDR3 spans 16 amino acids. CDR1 is SGHVS and CDR2 is FQNEAQ in the germline V gene. The CDR3, as DNA: TGTGCCAGCAGCTTGGCTAGCGGGGGCCAATCCTACGAGCAGTACTTC. Protein: CASSLASGGQSYEQYF.

Note on this clonotype: A much larger clone differs from this one at a single base, so this may be a read error. V gene TRBV14 combines with J gene TRBJ2-2; no firm D call. Germline-derived CDR1 and CDR2 are SGHDN and FVKESK. Trimming removed 4 bases at V and 3 bases at J, with 6 bases between. The CDR3 consists of 13 residues. Written as DNA, the CDR3 is TGTGCCAGCAGCCCAATTTACACCGGGGAGCTGTTTTTT. Amino acid sequence: CASSPIYTGELFF. The variable domain in full, completed from reference TRBV14 and TRBJ2-2, reads EAGVTQFPSHSVIEKGQTVTLRCDPISGHDNLYWYRRVMGKEIKFLLHFVKESKQDESGMPNNRFLAERTGGTYSTLKVQPAELEDSGVYFCASSPIYTGELFFGEGSRLTVL.

Notes on this clonotype: This clone may be a read error of a much larger clone one base away. The rearrangement links TRBV15 to TRBJ1-5; no firm D call. V lost 0 bases and J 4 bases, leaving 10 bases between the germline ends. From germline, CDR1 is LNHNV and CDR2 YYDKDF (reference sequence). There are 15 residues in the CDR3. The CDR3 spells CATSREWAANQPQHF. The DNA of the CDR3 is TGTGCCACCAGCAGAGAATGGGCAGCTAATCAGCCCCAGCATTTT.

This clonotype showed up many times. The junction and the germline gene differ at one end; a read error may be behind it. V usage is TRBV7-9 and J usage is TRBJ1-1; D might be TRBD1 (5 bases). Germline CDR1 and CDR2: SEHNR and FQNEAQ (reference sequence). The CDR3 runs to 14 residues. This CDR3 reads CASSQLQANTGAFF. CDR3 DNA sequence: TGTGCCAGCAGCCAGTTACAGGCTAACACTGGAGCTTTCTTT.

Comments on this clonotype: Being one base from a much bigger clone, this may be a read error. The chain couples TRBV11-2 to TRBJ2-3, with 10 bases lining up with TRBD2. CDR1 is SGHAT, CDR2 FQNNGV, per germline. The CDR3 spans 17 residues. The CDR3 loop reads CAGSLVASGGPTDTQYF. CDR3 bases: TGTGCCGGCAGCTTAGTGGCTAGCGGGGGCCCCACAGATACGCAGTATTTT.

This clonotype has at least ten counts. The V call is TRBV2, the J call TRBJ2-3, with 14 bases fitting TRBD2. This CDR3 is built from 19 residues. Trimming at V came to 4 bases and at J to 0 bases, leaving 9 bases not matched to a gene. CDR1 and CDR2 (germline): SNHLY, FYNNEI. The CDR3 spells CASSGTTSGGAKSTDTQYF. The DNA for the CDR3 is TGTGCCAGCAGTGGAACGACTAGCGGGGGGGCCAAGAGCACAGATACGCAGTATTTT.

The rearrangement joins TRBV4-1 to TRBJ2-7; possible D gene TRBD1, 6 bases. V was clipped by 1 base and J by 4 bases, with 8 bases between them. Looked up from germline, CDR1 is MGHRA and CDR2 is YSYEKL. The CDR3 covers 13 residues. The CDR3: CASSQGTVYEQYF. Written as DNA, the CDR3 is TGCGCCAGCAGCCAAGGGACAGTATACGAGCAGTACTTC.

The rearrangement links TRBV24-1 to TRBJ2-3; D is perhaps TRBD1 (6 bases). V lost 5 bases and J 3 bases, leaving 17 bases between the germline ends. The germline CDR1 and CDR2 sequences are KGHDR and SFDVKD. The CDR3 is 16 amino acids. CDR3 coding DNA: TGTGCCACCAGTGCTTCGGGTCGGGACACGACAGATACGCAGTATTTT. It is translated as CATSASGRDTTDTQYF.

The chain carries TRBV29-1 and TRBJ1-2; the D is unclear. The CDR3 covers 13 residues. V was pared by 2 bases and J by 6 bases, with 13 bases between. Germline CDR1 reads SQVTM; CDR2 reads ANQGSEA. CDR3 in amino acids: CSVEKGVGNGYTF. CDR3 nucleotide sequence: TGCAGCGTTGAAAAGGGAGTAGGTAATGGCTACACCTTC. Together with reference TRBV29-1 and TRBJ1-2, the CDR3 gives the full variable domain: SAVISQKPSRDICQRGTSLTIQCQVDSQVTMMFWYRQQPGQSLTLIATANQGSEATYESGFVIDKFPISRPNLTFSTLTVSNMSPEDSSIYLCSVEKGVGNGYTFGSGTRLTVV.

The chain joins TRBV7-8 to TRBJ2-7, with TRBD2 matching 7 bases. V shed 1 base and J 3 bases; nucleotides not matched to a gene: 9. The CDR3 has 16 residues. CDR1 and CDR2 from the germline V gene are SGHVS and FQNEAQ. CDR3 DNA sequence: TGTGCCAGCAGCTTAGGGCGGTCTAGCGGCATCTACGAGCAGTACTTC. Amino acids: CASSLGRSSGIYEQYF.

This clonotype was picked up many times. This sequence joins TRBV10-3 and TRBJ1-5; D not resolved. Germline V gene lookup returns CDR1 ENHRY and CDR2 SYGVKD. The CDR3 has 13 amino acids. The germline V and J ends were trimmed by 2 bases and 3 bases, with 5 bases remaining between them. CDR3 loop: CAISEGNNQPQHF. The DNA for the CDR3 is TGTGCCATCAGTGAGGGGAACAATCAGCCCCAGCATTTT.

This clonotype showed up many times. The gene calls are TRBV10-3 and TRBJ2-3; D uncertain. Germline-derived CDR1 and CDR2 are ENHRY and SYGVKD. V lost 2 bases and J 1 base, leaving 4 bases between the germline ends. CDR3 length equals 13 residues. The CDR3 coding sequence is TGTGCCATCAGTGAGCGGGGCACAGATACGCAGTATTTT. Its protein product is CAISERGTDTQYF.

The rearrangement links TRBV2 to TRBJ2-3, with D uncertain. The CDR3 has 10 residues. CDR1 SNHLY and CDR2 FYNNEI come from the germline V gene. V gave up 4 bases and J gave up 7 bases, with 3 bases separating them. The DNA for the CDR3 is TGTGCCAGCAGTGGATATACGCAGTATTTT. Protein: CASSGYTQYF.

This clonotype was observed at least ten times. V usage is TRBV7-9 and J usage is TRBJ2-1; 10 bases agree with TRBD2. V shed 6 bases and J 7 bases; nucleotides not matched to a gene: 9. Germline V lookup: CDR1 SEHNR, CDR2 FQNEAQ (reference sequence). The CDR3 covers 15 residues. In DNA form, the CDR3 reads TGTGCCAGCAGTCCGAGCGGGGGGGCTCGGAATGAGCAGTTCTTC. It is translated as CASSPSGGARNEQFF. Combining the CDR3 with reference TRBV7-9 and TRBJ2-1 gives the whole variable domain DTGVSQNPRHKITKRGQNVTFRCDPISEHNRLYWYRQTLGQGPEFLTYFQNEAQLEKSRLLSDRFSAERPKGSFSTLEIQRTEQGDSAMYLCASSPSGGARNEQFFGPGTRLTVL.

This clonotype was observed at least ten times. The gene calls are TRBV4-1 and TRBJ1-5; 8 bases fit TRBD1. Germline V gene data show CDR1 as MGHRA and CDR2 as YSYEKL. V lost 1 base and J lost 7; bases outside the gene matches: 6. The CDR3 runs to 15 residues. The CDR3 sequence: CASSQGRQGTQPQHF. The CDR3 region has the DNA TGCGCCAGCAGCCAAGGTAGACAGGGGACCCAGCCCCAGCATTTT.

The CDR3 DNA follows: TGTGCCAGCAGCTTAGTCGGACCGAGAGACACCGGGGAGCTGTTTTTT. The encoded protein is CASSLVGPRDTGELFF. This chain joins TRBV11-1 and TRBJ2-2; no clear D. Germline V lookup: CDR1 SGHAT, CDR2 FQDESV (reference sequence). Trimming stripped 1 base from V and 3 bases from J, with 12 bases between. CDR3 length equals 16 residues.

As regards this clonotype: This could be a read error, since a much larger clone is one nucleotide away. The CDR3 DNA is TGTGCCGGCAGCCGCGGACACTCGGGGCAGCCCCAGCATTTT. Its protein is CAGSRGHSGQPQHF. The chain combines TRBV7-3 with TRBJ1-5, with TRBD1 as a possible D gene (5 bases). Looked up from germline, CDR1 is SGHTA and CDR2 is FQGTGA. CDR3 size: 14 residues.

In its sample, this clonotype was seen once. The J gene is TRBJ2-1, the V gene TRBV15; TRBD2 aligns across 8 bases. The CDR3 is made up of 15 amino acids. Trimming took 8 bases from V and 8 from J; bases not matched to a gene: 14. CDR1 is LNHNV, CDR2 YYDKDF, per germline (reference sequence). Here the CDR3 reads CATELAGGHGDEQFF. The CDR3 nucleotides read TGTGCCACCGAGTTGGCGGGGGGCCACGGGGATGAGCAGTTCTTC.

The V call is TRBV2, the J call TRBJ2-3; perhaps D is TRBD1 or TRBD2 (6 bases each). The V gene lost 6 bases and the J gene lost 3 bases, with 19 bases spanning the gap. CDR3 size: 16 residues. Per germline, CDR1 SNHLY and CDR2 FYNNEI. The CDR3 nucleotides are TGTGCCAGCAGCGGGCCGGGGGCACTTGCTACAGATACGCAGTATTTT. As protein: CASSGPGALATDTQYF.

This clonotype was seen a few times. The chain has TRBV18 and TRBJ1-2, with D uncertain. Germline V gene lookup returns CDR1 KGHSH and CDR2 LQKENI. This CDR3 spans 14 amino acids. Trimming shortened V by 6 bases and J by 4 bases, and 15 bases separated the two germline ends. The CDR3 region has the DNA TGTGCCAGCTCCTCTGAATTGGGCAGCTATGGCTACACCTTC. This codes for CASSSELGSYGYTF. Supplemented by reference TRBV18 and TRBJ1-2, the full variable domain reads NAGVMQNPRHLVRRRGQEARLRCSPMKGHSHVYWYRQLPEEGLKFMVYLQKENIIDESGMPKERFSAEFPKEGPSILRIQQVVRGDSAAYFCASSSELGSYGYTFGSGTRLTVV.

This clonotype was counted a few times. The chain has TRBV28 and TRBJ2-5, with D possibly TRBD1 on 6 matching bases. The CDR3 spans 15 residues. From germline, CDR1 is MDHEN and CDR2 SYDVKM. The V end lost 4 bases, the J end lost 5 bases, and 17 bases lay between the germline ends. The CDR3 DNA sequence: TGTGCCAGCAGTTCCCCAGGGGCGCGAAGGGAGACCCAGTACTTC. Translation gives CASSSPGARRETQYF.

The chain employs TRBV9 and TRBJ1-2; 7 positions match TRBD1. Germline V gives CDR1 SGDLS, CDR2 YYNGEE. Trimming removed 3 bases from V and 4 bases from J; junction bases left unmatched: 9. The CDR3 totals 15 residues. CDR3 sequence: CASSAEGGAVYGYTF. CDR3 nucleotides: TGTGCCAGCAGCGCTGAAGGGGGCGCGGTCTATGGCTACACCTTC.

There are a few counts of this clonotype. The genes are TRBV7-3 and TRBJ1-2; 9 positions match TRBD1. CDR1 and CDR2 from the germline V gene are SGHTA and FQGTGA. With V trimmed by 5 bases and J by 9 bases, 13 bases remained unmatched. The CDR3 loop spans 15 amino acids. Written as DNA, the CDR3 is TGTGCCAGCAGCCCGTACCCGGGACAGGGCGTGCGCTACACCTTC. Translation: CASSPYPGQGVRYTF.

This clonotype occurred many times. The V gene is TRBV19, the J gene TRBJ1-1; 12 bases are a match to TRBD1. This CDR3 comprises 17 residues. V shed 8 bases, J shed 2 bases, and the junction held 12 bases outside the gene matches. Germline V gene data show CDR1 as LNHDA and CDR2 as SQIVND (reference sequence). The CDR3 region is CASGTQGQGAGNTEAFF. CDR3 nucleotide sequence: TGTGCCAGTGGGACCCAGGGACAGGGGGCGGGAAACACTGAAGCTTTCTTT.

The chain links TRBV20-1 to TRBJ1-1; D is ambiguous. CDR1 is DFQATT, CDR2 SNEGSKA, per germline (reference sequence). Trimming took off 3 bases at V and 2 bases at J, with 19 bases between the two ends. The CDR3 runs 16 residues. The CDR3 DNA reads as TGCAGTGCTAGTGGGCTGCAGGTCAACTTCAACACTGAAGCTTTCTTT. This translates into CSASGLQVNFNTEAFF.

This clonotype was detected only once. The junction differs from germline at one of its ends, possibly a read error. The CDR3 nucleotides are TGCGCCAGCAGTGTTTCGAAGGGACAGTTCAACGAGCAGTACTTC. Residues: CASSVSKGQFNEQYF. The chain is built from TRBV19 and TRBJ2-7, with TRBD1 matching over 7 bases. CDR1 is LNHDA, CDR2 SQIVND, per germline (reference sequence). The CDR3 length is 15 residues.

In its sample, this clonotype was seen many times. The chain combines TRBV2 with TRBJ1-4; 9 bases fit TRBD1. V was pared by 8 bases and J by 8 bases, with 6 bases of the junction left unmatched. The CDR3 totals 13 residues. The germline V gene encodes CDR1 SNHLY and CDR2 FYNNEI. This CDR3 is CASAGTGSEKLFF. Here the CDR3 DNA reads TGTGCCAGCGCCGGGACAGGGTCCGAAAAACTGTTTTTT.